The present T cell receptor beta chain was sequenced within a study of glioma-infiltrating T cells. General study points: Above-expected tissue-blood divergence occurred in all gliomas, most in low-grade ones. Tissue and blood shared very few CDR3 sequences.

This CDR3 comprises 15 residues. V lost 6 bases, J lost 7 bases, and 13 bases stayed unmatched. CDR1 and CDR2 from the germline V gene are DFQATT and SNEGSKA (reference sequence). Comments on this clonotype: What it binds is unknown.

Using RNA template, CDR3s of TCR alpha and beta were amplified with iRepertoire arm-PCR. TCRdb called the multiplex PCR reads again in MiXCR, with one record for every CDR3 protein. The table lists 160,000 or so distinct CDR3 sequences, 43% of them singletons. Sequencing was performed on glioma tissue, nonneoplastic brain tissue, or PBMCs (not recorded which). The sequence came from a human donor with low-grade glioma or glioblastoma, undergoing nonglioma brain surgery, or in good health (not recorded which). V and J are TRBV20-1 and TRBJ2-7, with TRBD1 matching 12 bases. CDR3 sequence reads: CSATPGQGAREEQYF. The CDR3 DNA reads as TGCAGTGCAACCCCGGGACAGGGGGCGCGGGAAGAGCAGTACTTC.